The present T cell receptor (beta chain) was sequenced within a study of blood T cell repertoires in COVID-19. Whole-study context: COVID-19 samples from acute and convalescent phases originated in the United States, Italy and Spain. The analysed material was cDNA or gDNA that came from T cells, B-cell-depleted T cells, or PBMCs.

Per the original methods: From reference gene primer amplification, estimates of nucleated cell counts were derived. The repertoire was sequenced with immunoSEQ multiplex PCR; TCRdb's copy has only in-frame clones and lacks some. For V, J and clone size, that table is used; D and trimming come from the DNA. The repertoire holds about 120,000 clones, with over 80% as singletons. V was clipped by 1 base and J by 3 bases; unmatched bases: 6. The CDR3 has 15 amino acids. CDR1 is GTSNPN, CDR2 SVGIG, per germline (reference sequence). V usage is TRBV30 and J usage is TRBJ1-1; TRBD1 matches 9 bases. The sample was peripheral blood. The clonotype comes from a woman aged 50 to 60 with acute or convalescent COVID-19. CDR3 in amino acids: CAWSENRGPYTEAFF. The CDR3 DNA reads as TGTGCCTGGAGTGAAAACAGGGGGCCCTACACTGAAGCTTTCTTT. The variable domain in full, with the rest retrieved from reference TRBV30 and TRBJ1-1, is SQTIHQWPATLVQPVGSPLSLECTVEGTSNPNLYWYRQAAGRGLQLLFYSVGIGQISSEVPQNLSASRPQDRQFILSSKKLLLSDSGFYLCAWSENRGPYTEAFFGQGTRLTVV.